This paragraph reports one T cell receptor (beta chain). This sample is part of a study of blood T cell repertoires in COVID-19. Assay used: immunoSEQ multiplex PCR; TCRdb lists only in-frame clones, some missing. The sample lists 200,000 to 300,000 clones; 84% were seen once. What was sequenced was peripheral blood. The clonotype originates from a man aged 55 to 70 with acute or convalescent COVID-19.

The CDR3 nucleotides read TGTGCCAGCAGCCTGGGGGCCAGCTACGAGCAGTACTTC. This encodes CASSLGASYEQYF. The V and J genes are TRBV4-2 and TRBJ2-7; D may be TRBD1 (6 bases). This CDR3 is 13 amino acids long. Germline V gene data show CDR1 as LGHNA and CDR2 as YNFKEQ. Trimming removed 4 bases from V and 3 bases from J, with 10 bases in between.